A single sample gave rise to the 2 T cell receptor beta chains below, sequenced in a study of T cell responses to AZD1222 COVID-19 vaccine. Sequenced by immunoSEQ multiplex PCR; TCRdb stores in-frame clones only, minus some. Of about 150,000 clones listed, about 92% are singletons. This material consisted of peripheral blood, taken on day 0 of AZD1222 vaccination. All receptors come from an adult in good health.

V is TRBV7-4 and J is TRBJ1-5; the D gene is possibly TRBD1 (6 bases). The CDR3 is made up of 14 amino acids. The ends were cut back, 5 bases at V and 7 bases at J, with 15 bases in the middle. Germline CDR1 reads SGHVT; CDR2 reads SQSDAQ. CDR3 bases: TGTGCCAGCAGCCCACAGGGAATGGGGCAGCCCCAGCATTTT. It specifies CASSPQGMGQPQHF.

The V and J genes are TRBV9 and TRBJ1-4, with D maybe TRBD1 (5 bases). V lost 4 bases and J lost 3, with 19 bases in between. The germline gives CDR1 SGDLS, CDR2 YYNGEE. This CDR3 has 17 residues. The CDR3 DNA is TGTGCCAGCAGCTCCCGCACCCCGGGGACGGCTAATGAAAAACTGTTTTTT. This encodes CASSSRTPGTANEKLFF.